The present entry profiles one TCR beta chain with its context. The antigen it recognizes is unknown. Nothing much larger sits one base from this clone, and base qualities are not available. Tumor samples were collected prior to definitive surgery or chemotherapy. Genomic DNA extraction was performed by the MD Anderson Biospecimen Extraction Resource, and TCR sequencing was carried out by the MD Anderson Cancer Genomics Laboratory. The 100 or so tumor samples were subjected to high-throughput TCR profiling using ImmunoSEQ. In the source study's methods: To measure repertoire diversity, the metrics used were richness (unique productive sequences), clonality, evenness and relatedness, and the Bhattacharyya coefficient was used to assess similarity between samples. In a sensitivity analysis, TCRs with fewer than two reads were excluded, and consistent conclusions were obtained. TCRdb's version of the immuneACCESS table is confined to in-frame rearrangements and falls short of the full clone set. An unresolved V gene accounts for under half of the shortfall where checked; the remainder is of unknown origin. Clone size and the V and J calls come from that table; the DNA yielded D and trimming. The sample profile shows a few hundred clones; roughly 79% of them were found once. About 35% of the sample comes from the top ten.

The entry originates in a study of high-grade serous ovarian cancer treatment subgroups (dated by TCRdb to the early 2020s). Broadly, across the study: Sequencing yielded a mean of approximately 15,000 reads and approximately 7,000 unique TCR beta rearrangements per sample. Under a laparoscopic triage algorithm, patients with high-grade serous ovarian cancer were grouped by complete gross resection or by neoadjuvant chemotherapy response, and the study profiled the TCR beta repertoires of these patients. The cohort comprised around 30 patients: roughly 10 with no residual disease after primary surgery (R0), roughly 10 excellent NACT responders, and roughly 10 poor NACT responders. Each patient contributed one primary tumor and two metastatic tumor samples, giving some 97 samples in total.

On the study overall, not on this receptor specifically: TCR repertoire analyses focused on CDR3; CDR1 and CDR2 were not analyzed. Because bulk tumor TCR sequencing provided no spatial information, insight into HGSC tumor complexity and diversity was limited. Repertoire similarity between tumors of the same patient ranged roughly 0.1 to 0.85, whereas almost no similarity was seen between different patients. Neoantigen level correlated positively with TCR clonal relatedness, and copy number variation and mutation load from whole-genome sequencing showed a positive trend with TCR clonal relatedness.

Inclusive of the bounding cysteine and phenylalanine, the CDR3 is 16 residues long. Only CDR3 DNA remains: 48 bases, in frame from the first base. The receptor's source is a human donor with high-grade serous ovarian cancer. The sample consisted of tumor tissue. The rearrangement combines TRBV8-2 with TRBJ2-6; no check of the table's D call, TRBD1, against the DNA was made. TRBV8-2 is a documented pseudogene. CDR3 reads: CGMSVITQSRANVLTF. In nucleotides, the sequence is TGTGGCATGTCTGTTATAACACAAAGTCGGGCCAACGTCCTGACTTTC.